A selection of T cell receptor beta chains follows, all from one sample in a study of beta chain features in type 1 diabetes. Only in-frame clones appear in the TCRdb table, and some are missing; sequencing was by immunoSEQ multiplex PCR. The sample carries under 450,000 clones, approximately 15% recorded once. Sequencing was done on a sample of naive CD4+ T cells from blood. The origin of the receptors is a man aged 30-40 years in good health. Each CDR3 is given with its conserved first and last residue. D genes are given only for firm matches. Clone size is stated in some rows and not others, as once, few, many or a class when expanded.

J gene | D gene | clone size | V gene | CDR3 DNA | CDR3 protein
TRBJ2-5 | NA | NA | TRBV2 | TGTGCCAGCAGTGGGCGGACCCAAGAGACCCAGTACTTC | CASSGRTQETQYF
TRBJ2-4 | NA | NA | TRBV18 | TGTGCCAGCTCACCGGTAGTTGCCATAGCCAAAAACATTCAGTACTTC | CASSPVVAIAKNIQYF
TRBJ2-3 | NA | NA | TRBV4-2 | TGTGCCAGCAGCCTTGAGCGGAGAACTAGCACAGATACGCAGTATTTT | CASSLERRTSTDTQYF
TRBJ2-2 | NA | NA | TRBV7-2 | TGTGCCAGCAGGGAAGAAGGTTCGATCGGGGAGCTGTTTTTT | CASREEGSIGELFF
TRBJ2-7 | NA | NA | TRBV5-1 | TGCGCCAGCAGCTCGATGGACGAGCAGTACTTC | CASSSMDEQYF
TRBJ1-1 | NA | NA | TRBV9 | TGTGCCAGCAGCACATCTCGAGGGTCAGGGAACACTGAAGCTTTCTTT | CASSTSRGSGNTEAFF
TRBJ2-1 | TRBD1 | NA | TRBV15 | TGTGCCACCAGCAGATTTAAGGGGGCCGCCTACAATGAGCAGTTCTTC | CATSRFKGAAYNEQFF
TRBJ2-4 | NA | NA | TRBV7-2 | TGTGCCAGCTCAAAGGGGAGGTTCTCAGACATTCAGTACTTC | CASSKGRFSDIQYF
TRBJ2-5 | NA | NA | TRBV29-1 | TGCAGCGTTGTTTTAGGGGAGACCCAGTACTTC | CSVVLGETQYF
TRBJ1-4 | NA | NA | TRBV4-3 | TGCGCCAGCAGTACTACAGACAAGGGGAATGAAAAACTGTTTTTT | CASSTTDKGNEKLFF
TRBJ2-7 | TRBD1 | few | TRBV7-2 | TGTGCCAGCAGCTTAGCGACAGGGCAGTATGGCGAGCAGTACTTC | CASSLATGQYGEQYF